This TCR beta chain was captured in a study of blood T cell repertoires in COVID-19. The table came from immunoSEQ multiplex PCR; TCRdb's copy has only in-frame clones and leaves some out. This sample has 230,000 or so clones, with approximately 88% found just once. Trimming stripped 10 bases from V and 0 bases from J, with 16 bases between. CDR1 and CDR2 (germline): LNHDA, SQIVND (reference sequence). The CDR3 spans 15 residues. The J gene is TRBJ1-3, the V gene TRBV19; no clear D gene. The receptor was isolated from a woman in her thirties or forties with acute COVID-19. The sequenced material came from PBMCs or T cells enriched from blood (not recorded which). The CDR3 nucleotides read TGTGCCACCTCCTTACACCCAAGCTCTGGAAACACCATATATTTT. Translation gives CATSLHPSSGNTIYF.